The entry that follows covers one T cell receptor (beta chain) sequence. The V gene end was trimmed by 5 bases and the J gene end by 6 bases; junction bases not matched to a gene: 5. The CDR3 totals 14 residues. The V gene's germline CDR1 is MNHNY and CDR2 SVGAGI (reference sequence). This sample is drawn from a study of technical replicates of blood from four donors. TCRdb keeps only in-frame clones here, not all; method: immunoSEQ multiplex PCR. The sample has under 85,000 clones; nearly 98% are singletons. This chain joins TRBV6-6 and TRBJ1-1, with TRBD1 identical over 11 bases. The sequence was collected from a human donor in good health. Input material: T cells isolated from PBMCs. The CDR3 DNA reads as TGTGCCAGCAGTGGGACAGGGGGGAGCCCTGAAGCTTTCTTT. This sequence encodes CASSGTGGSPEAFF.